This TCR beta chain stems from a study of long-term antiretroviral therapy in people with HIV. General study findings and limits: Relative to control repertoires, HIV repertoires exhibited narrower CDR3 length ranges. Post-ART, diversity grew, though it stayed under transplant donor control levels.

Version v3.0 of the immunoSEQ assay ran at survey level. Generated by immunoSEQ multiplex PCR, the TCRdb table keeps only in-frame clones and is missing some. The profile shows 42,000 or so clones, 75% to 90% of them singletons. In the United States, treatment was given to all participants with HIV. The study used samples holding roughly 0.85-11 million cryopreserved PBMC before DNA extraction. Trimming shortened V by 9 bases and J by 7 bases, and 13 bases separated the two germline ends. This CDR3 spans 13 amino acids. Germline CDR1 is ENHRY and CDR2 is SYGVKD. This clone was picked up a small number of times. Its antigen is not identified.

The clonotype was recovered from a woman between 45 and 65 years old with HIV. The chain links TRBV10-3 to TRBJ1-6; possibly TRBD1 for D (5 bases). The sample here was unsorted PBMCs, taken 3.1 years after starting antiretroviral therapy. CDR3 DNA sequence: TGTGCCATGGGCGGGACGGGAAATTCACCCCTCCACTTT. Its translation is CAMGGTGNSPLHF.